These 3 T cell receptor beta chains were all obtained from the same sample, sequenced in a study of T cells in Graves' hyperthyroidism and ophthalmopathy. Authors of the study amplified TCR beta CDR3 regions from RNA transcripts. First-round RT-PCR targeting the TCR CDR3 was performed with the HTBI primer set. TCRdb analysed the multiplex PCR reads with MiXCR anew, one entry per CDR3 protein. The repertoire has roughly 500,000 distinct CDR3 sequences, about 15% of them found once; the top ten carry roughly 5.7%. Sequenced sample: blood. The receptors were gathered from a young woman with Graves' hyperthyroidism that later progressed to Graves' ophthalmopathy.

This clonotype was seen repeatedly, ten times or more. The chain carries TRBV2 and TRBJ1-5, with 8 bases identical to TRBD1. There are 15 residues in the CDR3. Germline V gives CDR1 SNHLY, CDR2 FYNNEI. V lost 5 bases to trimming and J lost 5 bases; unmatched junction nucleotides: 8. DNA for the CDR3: TGTGCCAGCAGTAACGACAGGGGAGGGTATCAGCCCCAGCATTTT. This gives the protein CASSNDRGGYQPQHF.

For the CDR3, the DNA is TGTGCCAGCAGCTTCAGCGGGAGGAAGGGGCAGACCCAGTACTTC. Amino acid sequence: CASSFSGRKGQTQYF. The chain employs TRBV7-2 and TRBJ2-5, with 9 bases aligning to TRBD2. V was pared by 3 bases and J by 6 bases, with 8 bases of the junction left unmatched. The germline gives CDR1 SGHTA, CDR2 FQGNSA. This CDR3 is built from 15 residues.

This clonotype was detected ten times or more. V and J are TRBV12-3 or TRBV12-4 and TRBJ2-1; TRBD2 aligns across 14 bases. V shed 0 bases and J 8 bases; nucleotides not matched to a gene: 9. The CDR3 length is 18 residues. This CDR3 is CASSLARLAGGPFDEQFF. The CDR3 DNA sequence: TGTGCCAGCAGTTTAGCGAGACTAGCGGGAGGGCCGTTTGATGAGCAGTTCTTC.